This T cell receptor beta chain was recorded in a study of shared clonotypes between healthy human individuals. Study-level information: Serving as donors were a couple of women and a few men, whose ages spanned 18 to 49. Study results and caveats: A reduction in generation probabilities was seen for non-shared clonotypes relative to those shared by all four donors. Larger estimated richness was generally recorded for naive subsets relative to memory subsets.

A remark on this clone: Its antigen is unknown.

Clones were sequenced by immunoSEQ multiplex PCR, and TCRdb holds only the in-frame ones, with some missing. The table records about 380,000 clones, 96% of them present only once. The germline gives CDR1 ENHRY, CDR2 SYGVKD. This CDR3 contains 15 residues. V was shortened by 7 bases and J by 6 bases, with 18 bases between the two germline ends. Combining CD45RO+ cells with CCR7-negative CD45RA+ TemRA cells gave CD8 memory. This TCR derives from a man aged 25-45 years in good health. Sequences were obtained from memory CD8+ T cells sorted from blood. Noted subset: CD45RO+ cells pooled with CCR7-negative TemRA cells. V is TRBV10-3 and J is TRBJ2-2, with D tentatively TRBD1 or TRBD2 (5 bases each). DNA for the CDR3: TGTGCCATCACCGGAGTGGCCCGAGGGGCCGGGGAGCTGTTTTTT. It yields the protein CAITGVARGAGELFF.